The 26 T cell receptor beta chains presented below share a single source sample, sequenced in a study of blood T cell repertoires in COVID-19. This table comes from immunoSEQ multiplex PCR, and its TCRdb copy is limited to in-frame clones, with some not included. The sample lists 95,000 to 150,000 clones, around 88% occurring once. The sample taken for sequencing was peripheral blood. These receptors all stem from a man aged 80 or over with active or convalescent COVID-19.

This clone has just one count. CDR3 loop: CASSLFAGASSNQPQHF. CDR3 in DNA: TGTGCCAGCAGCTTGTTCGCGGGGGCCTCGAGCAATCAGCCCCAGCATTTT. V gene TRBV5-6 combines with J gene TRBJ1-5, with TRBD1 as a possible D gene (6 bases). Germline CDR1 is SGHDT and CDR2 is YYEEEE. The CDR3 is 17 residues long. Deletions cut 1 base from V and 1 base from J, with 15 bases between.

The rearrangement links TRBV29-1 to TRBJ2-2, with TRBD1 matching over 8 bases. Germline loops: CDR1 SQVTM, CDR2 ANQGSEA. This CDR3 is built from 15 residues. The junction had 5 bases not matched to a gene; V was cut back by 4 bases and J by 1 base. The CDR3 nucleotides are TGCAGCGTTGCCGGGACAGGAGGGAACACCGGGGAGCTGTTTTTT. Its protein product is CSVAGTGGNTGELFF.

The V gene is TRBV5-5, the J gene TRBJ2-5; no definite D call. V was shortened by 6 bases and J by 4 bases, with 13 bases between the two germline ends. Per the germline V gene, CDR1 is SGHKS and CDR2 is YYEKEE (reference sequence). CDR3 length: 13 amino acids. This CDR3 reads CASTLLPGETQYF. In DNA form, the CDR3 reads TGTGCCAGCACCCTTCTGCCGGGAGAGACCCAGTACTTC.

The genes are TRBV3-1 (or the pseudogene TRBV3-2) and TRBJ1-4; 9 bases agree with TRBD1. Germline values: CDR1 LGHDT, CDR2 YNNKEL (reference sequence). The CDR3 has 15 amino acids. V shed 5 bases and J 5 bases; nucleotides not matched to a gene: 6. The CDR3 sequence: CASSNVTGGNEKLFF. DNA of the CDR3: TGTGCCAGCAGCAACGTGACAGGGGGAAATGAAAAACTGTTTTTT.

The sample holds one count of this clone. The DNA of the CDR3 is TGTGCCAGCAGCCAGGGGACAGGGAACATTGGGGGCTCTGGGGCCAACGTCCTGACTTTC. The encoded protein is CASSQGTGNIGGSGANVLTF. This chain joins TRBV9 and TRBJ2-6; the match to TRBD1 covers 9 bases. Germline V gives CDR1 SGDLS, CDR2 YYNGEE. CDR3 size: 20 residues. V dropped 4 bases and J dropped 0; count of bases not matched to a gene: 14.

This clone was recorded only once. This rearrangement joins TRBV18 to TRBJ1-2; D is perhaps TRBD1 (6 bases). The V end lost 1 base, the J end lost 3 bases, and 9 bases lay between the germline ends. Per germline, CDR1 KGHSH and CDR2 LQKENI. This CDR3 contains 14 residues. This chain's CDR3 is CASSPLEGDYGYTF. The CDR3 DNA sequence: TGTGCCAGCTCACCACTTGAGGGGGACTATGGCTACACCTTC.

The CDR3 nucleotides read TGCGCCAGCAGCTGGCAAACAGGGGGTAGCTACGAGCAGTACTTC. Translating it yields CASSWQTGGSYEQYF. The J gene is TRBJ2-7, the V gene TRBV5-1, with TRBD1 matching 8 bases. Germline V gene sequence: CDR1 SGHRS, CDR2 YFSETQ. The CDR3 covers 15 residues. Germline trimming cut 3 bases from V and 3 bases from J; bases unmatched to any gene: 8.

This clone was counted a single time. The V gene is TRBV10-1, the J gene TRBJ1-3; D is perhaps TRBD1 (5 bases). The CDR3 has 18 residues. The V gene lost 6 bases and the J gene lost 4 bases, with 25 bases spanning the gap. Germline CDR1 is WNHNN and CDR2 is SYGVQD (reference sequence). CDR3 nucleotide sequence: TGCGCCAGCAGACGCGCACAATCTATGGCAGGGTTCGGAAACACCATATATTTT. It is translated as CASRRAQSMAGFGNTIYF.

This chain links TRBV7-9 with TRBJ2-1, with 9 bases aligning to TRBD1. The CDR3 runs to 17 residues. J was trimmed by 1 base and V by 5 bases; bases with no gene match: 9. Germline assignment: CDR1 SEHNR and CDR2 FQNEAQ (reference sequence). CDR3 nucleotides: TGTGCCAGCAGCCCCCGACAGGGGGTGACTTCCTACAATGAGCAGTTCTTC. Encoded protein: CASSPRQGVTSYNEQFF.

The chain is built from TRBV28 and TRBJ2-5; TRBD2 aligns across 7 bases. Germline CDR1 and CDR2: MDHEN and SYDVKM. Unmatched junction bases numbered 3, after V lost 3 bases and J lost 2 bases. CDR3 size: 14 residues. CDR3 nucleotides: TGTGCCAGCAGTTTGGGAGGGAGGCAAGAGACCCAGTACTTC. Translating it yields CASSLGGRQETQYF. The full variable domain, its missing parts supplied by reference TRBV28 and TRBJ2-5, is DVKVTQSSRYLVKRTGEKVFLECVQDMDHENMFWYRQDPGLGLRLIYFSYDVKMKEKGDIPEGYSVSREKKERFSLILESASTNQTSMYLCASSLGGRQETQYFGPGTRLLVL.

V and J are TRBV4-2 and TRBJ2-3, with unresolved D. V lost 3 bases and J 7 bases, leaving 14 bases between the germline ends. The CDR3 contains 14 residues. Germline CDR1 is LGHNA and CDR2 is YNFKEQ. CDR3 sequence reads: CASSQLGLVNTQYF. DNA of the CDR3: TGTGCCAGCAGCCAGCTCGGGTTGGTTAATACGCAGTATTTT.

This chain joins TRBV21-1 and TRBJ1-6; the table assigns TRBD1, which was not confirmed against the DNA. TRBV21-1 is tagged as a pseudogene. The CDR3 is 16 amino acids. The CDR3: CASSNISGVWNSPLHF. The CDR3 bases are TGTGCCAGCAGCAACATATCAGGGGTGTGGAATTCACCCCTCCACTTT.

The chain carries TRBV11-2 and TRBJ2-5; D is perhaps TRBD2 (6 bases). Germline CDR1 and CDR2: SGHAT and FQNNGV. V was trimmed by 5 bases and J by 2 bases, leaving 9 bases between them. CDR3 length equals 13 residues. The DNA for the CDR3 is TGTGCCAGCAGCCCGGGGGTTCAAGAGACCCAGTACTTC. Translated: CASSPGVQETQYF. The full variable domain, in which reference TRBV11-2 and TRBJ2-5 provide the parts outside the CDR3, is EAGVAQSPRYKIIEKRQSVAFWCNPISGHATLYWYQQILGQGPKLLIQFQNNGVVDDSQLPKDRFSAERLKGVDSTLKIQPAKLEDSAVYLCASSPGVQETQYFGPGTRLLVL.

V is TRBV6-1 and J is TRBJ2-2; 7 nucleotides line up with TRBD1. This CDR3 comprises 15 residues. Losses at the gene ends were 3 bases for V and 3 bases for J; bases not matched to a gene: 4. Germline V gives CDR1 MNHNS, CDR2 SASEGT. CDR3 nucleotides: TGTGCCAGCAGTGACCGACAGGGACACACCGGGGAGCTGTTTTTT. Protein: CASSDRQGHTGELFF.

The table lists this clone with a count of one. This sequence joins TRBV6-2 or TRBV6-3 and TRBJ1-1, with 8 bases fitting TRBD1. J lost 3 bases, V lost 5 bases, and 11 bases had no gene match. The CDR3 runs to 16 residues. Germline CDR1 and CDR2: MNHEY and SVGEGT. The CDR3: CASSTNLQGGDTEAFF. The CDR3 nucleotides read TGTGCCAGCAGTACTAACCTACAGGGGGGCGACACTGAAGCTTTCTTT.

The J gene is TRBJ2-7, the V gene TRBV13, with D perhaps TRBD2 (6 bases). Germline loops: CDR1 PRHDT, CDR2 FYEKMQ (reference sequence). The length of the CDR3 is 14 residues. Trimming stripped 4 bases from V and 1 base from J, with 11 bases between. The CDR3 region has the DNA TGTGCCAGCAGCTCGCGGGACGGTTCCTACGAGCAGTACTTC. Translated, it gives CASSSRDGSYEQYF. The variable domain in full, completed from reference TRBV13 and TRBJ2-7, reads AAGVIQSPRHLIKEKRETATLKCYPIPRHDTVYWYQQGPGQDPQFLISFYEKMQSDKGSIPDRFSAQQFSDYHSELNMSSLELGDSALYFCASSSRDGSYEQYFGPGTRLTVT.

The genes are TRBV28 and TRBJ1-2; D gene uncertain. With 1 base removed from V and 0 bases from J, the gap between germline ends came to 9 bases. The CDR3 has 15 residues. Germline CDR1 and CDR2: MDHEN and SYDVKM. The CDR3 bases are TGTGCCAGCAGTTTATTATGGCCCTCTAACTATGGCTACACCTTC. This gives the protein CASSLLWPSNYGYTF.

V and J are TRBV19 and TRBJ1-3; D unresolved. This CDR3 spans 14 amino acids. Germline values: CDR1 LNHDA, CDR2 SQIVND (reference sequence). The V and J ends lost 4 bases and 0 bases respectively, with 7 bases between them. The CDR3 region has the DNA TGTGCCAGTAGTAACCTAAACTCTGGAAACACCATATATTTT. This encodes CASSNLNSGNTIYF.

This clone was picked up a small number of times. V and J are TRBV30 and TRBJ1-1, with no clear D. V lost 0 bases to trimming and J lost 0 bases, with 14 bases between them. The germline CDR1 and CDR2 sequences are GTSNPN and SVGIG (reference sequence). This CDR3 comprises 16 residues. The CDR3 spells CAWSVSTLVLNTEAFF. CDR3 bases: TGTGCCTGGAGTGTCTCGACACTGGTTTTGAACACTGAAGCTTTCTTT.

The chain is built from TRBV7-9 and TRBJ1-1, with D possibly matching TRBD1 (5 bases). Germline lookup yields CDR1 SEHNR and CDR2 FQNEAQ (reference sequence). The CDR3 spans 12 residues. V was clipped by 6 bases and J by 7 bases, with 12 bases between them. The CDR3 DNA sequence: TGTGCCAGCAGGGACCTTACAGGTGAAGCTTTCTTT. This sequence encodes CASRDLTGEAFF.

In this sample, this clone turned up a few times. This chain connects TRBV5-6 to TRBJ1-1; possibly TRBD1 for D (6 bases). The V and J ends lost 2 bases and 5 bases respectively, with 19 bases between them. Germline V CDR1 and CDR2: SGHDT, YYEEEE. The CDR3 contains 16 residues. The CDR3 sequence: CASSFSRQTGKTEAFF. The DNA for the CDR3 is TGTGCCAGCAGCTTTTCCCGACAGACAGGAAAGACTGAAGCTTTCTTT. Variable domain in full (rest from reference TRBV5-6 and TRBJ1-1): DAGVTQSPTHLIKTRGQQVTLRCSPKSGHDTVSWYQQALGQGPQFIFQYYEEEERQRGNFPDRFSGHQFPNYSSELNVNALLLGDSALYLCASSFSRQTGKTEAFFGQGTRLTVV.

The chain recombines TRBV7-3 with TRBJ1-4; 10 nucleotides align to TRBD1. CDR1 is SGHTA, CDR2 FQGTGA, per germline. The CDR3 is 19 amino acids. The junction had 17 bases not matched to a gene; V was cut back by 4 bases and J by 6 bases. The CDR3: CASSSRDRGLLGRDEKLFF. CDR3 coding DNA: TGTGCCAGCAGCTCCCGAGACAGGGGGCTTCTAGGACGGGATGAAAAACTGTTTTTT.

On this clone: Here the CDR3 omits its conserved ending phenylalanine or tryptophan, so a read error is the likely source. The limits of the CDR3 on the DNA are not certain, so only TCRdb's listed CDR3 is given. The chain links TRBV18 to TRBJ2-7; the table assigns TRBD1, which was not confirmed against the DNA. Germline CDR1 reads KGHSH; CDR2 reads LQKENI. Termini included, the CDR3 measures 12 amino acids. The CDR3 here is CASSPPSGIPVS.

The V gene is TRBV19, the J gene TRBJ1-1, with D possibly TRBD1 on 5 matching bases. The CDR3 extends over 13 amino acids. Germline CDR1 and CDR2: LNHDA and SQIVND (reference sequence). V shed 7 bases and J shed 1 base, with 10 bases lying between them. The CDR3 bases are TGTGCCAGTACCTTGGGGGGGAACACTGAAGCTTTCTTT. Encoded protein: CASTLGGNTEAFF.

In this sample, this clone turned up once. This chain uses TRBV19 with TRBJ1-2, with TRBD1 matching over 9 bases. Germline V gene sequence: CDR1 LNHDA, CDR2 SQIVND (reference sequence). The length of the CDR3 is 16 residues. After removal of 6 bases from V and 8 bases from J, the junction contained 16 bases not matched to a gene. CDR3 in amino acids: CASSRRDREKSGGYTF. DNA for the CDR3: TGTGCCAGTAGCCGCCGGGACAGGGAAAAATCTGGCGGCTACACCTTC.

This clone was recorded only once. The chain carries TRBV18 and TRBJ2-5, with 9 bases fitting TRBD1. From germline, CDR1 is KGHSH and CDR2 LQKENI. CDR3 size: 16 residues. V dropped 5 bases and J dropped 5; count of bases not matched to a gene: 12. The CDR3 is CASSSSRTGVHETQYF. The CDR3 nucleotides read TGTGCCAGCTCATCTTCCCGGACAGGGGTACACGAGACCCAGTACTTC.